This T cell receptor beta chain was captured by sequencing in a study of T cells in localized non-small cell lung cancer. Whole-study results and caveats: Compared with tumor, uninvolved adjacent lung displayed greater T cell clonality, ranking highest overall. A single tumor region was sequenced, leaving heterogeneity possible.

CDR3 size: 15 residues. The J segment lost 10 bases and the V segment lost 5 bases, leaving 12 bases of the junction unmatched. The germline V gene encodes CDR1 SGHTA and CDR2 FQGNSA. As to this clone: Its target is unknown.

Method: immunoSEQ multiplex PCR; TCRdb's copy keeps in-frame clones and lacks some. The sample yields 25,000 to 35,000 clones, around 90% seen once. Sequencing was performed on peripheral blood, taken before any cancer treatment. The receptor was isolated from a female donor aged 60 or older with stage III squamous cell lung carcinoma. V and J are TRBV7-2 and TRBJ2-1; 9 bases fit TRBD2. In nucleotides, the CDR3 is TGTGCCAGCAGCCGGTCACTAGCGGGCCCGTCGGAGCAGTTCTTC. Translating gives CASSRSLAGPSEQFF.